Following are 30 T cell receptor beta chains from one sample sequenced in a study of patients and donors after allogeneic stem cell transplantation. MiXCR, run by TCRdb on the RT-PCR reads, gives a single entry per CDR3 protein. The sample holds approximately 37,000 distinct CDR3 sequences; roughly 29% are singletons and the top ten take about two thirds. The sample taken for sequencing was blood, either unsorted or a sorted T cell fraction (not recorded which). Receptors originate from a human donor who was either an allogeneic HSCT recipient or a stem cell or donor lymphocyte infusion donor (not recorded which). It is not recorded whose cells these are; they may come from a transplant donor.

The rearrangement joins TRBV28 to TRBJ2-3, with 10 bases that match TRBD1. With 6 bases clipped from V and 3 bases from J, the junction kept 9 bases outside the gene matches. Germline CDR1 MDHEN, CDR2 SYDVKM. The CDR3 is 16 residues long. This CDR3 reads CASRRTTGGGTDTQYF. CDR3 sequence (DNA): TGTGCCAGCAGGCGGACGACAGGGGGCGGGACAGATACGCAGTATTTT.

In this sample, this clonotype turned up many times. The chain carries TRBV4-1 and TRBJ1-1, with a possible D match to TRBD1 (6 bases). Germline CDR1 MGHRA, CDR2 YSYEKL. There are 19 residues in the CDR3. The germline V and J ends were trimmed by 0 bases and 4 bases, with 24 bases remaining between them. CDR3 sequence reads: CASSQDHGGRGGFGTEAFF. As DNA, the CDR3 is TGCGCCAGCAGCCAAGATCATGGCGGCAGGGGAGGATTCGGCACTGAAGCTTTCTTT.

The chain joins TRBV6-2 or TRBV6-3 to TRBJ2-1, with no clear D. The V end was cut by 5 bases, the J end by 5 bases, with 13 bases between. There are 14 residues in the CDR3. Germline V gene data show CDR1 as MNHEY and CDR2 as SVGEGT. CDR3 residues: CASSPTHLNNEQFF. The CDR3 nucleotides read TGTGCCAGCAGTCCCACCCACCTCAACAATGAGCAGTTCTTC.

This clonotype was counted between two and nine times. The chain is built from TRBV4-2 and TRBJ2-5; 11 nucleotides align to TRBD2. V lost 3 bases, J lost 5 bases, and 5 bases stayed unmatched. This CDR3 has 15 amino acids. CDR1 LGHNA and CDR2 YNFKEQ come from the germline V gene. The CDR3 nucleotides read TGTGCCAGCAGCCAGGGACTAGCGGCCCCCGAGACCCAGTACTTC. Protein sequence: CASSQGLAAPETQYF.

The chain recombines TRBV4-3 with TRBJ1-4, with D uncertain. Germline V gives CDR1 LGHNA, CDR2 YSLEER. The CDR3 is 15 residues long. Trimming stripped 1 base from V and 6 bases from J, with 12 bases between. CDR3 sequence (DNA): TGCGCCAGCAGCCAAGTAGGACCTGCGGATGAAAAACTGTTTTTT. This codes for CASSQVGPADEKLFF.

J is TRBJ2-1 and V is TRBV13; 9 bases are shared with TRBD2. CDR1 is PRHDT, CDR2 FYEKMQ, per germline (reference sequence). This CDR3 is 18 amino acids long. The junction had 8 bases not matched to a gene; V was cut back by 2 bases and J by 0 bases. The CDR3 DNA is TGTGCCAGCAGCTTACCTGGACTAGCGCTTTGCTCCTACAATGAGCAGTTCTTC. Encoded protein: CASSLPGLALCSYNEQFF.

This clonotype was observed many times. The chain employs TRBV7-9 and TRBJ1-5, with 9 bases matching TRBD1. The CDR3 runs to 14 residues. The ends lost 4 bases at V and 6 bases at J; junction bases unmatched: 4. Germline V gene lookup returns CDR1 SEHNR and CDR2 FQNEAQ (reference sequence). CDR3 nucleotide sequence: TGTGCCAGCAGCTCCGGACAGGGGAGTCAGCCCCAGCATTTT. Translated: CASSSGQGSQPQHF.

This clonotype was counted many times. V is TRBV4-1 and J is TRBJ1-3, with a possible D match to TRBD1 (5 bases). Looked up from germline, CDR1 is MGHRA and CDR2 is YSYEKL. V was shortened by 1 base and J by 0 bases, with 16 bases between the two germline ends. This CDR3 is built from 18 residues. The CDR3 here is CASSQGGRRLFSGNTIYF. DNA of the CDR3: TGCGCCAGCAGCCAAGGGGGACGGAGGCTCTTCTCTGGAAACACCATATATTTT.

This clonotype was recorded once. The chain joins TRBV29-1 to TRBJ2-1; 10 bases map to TRBD2. Germline V gene data show CDR1 as SQVTM and CDR2 as ANQGSEA. The CDR3 is 13 residues long. The ends lost 7 bases at V and 9 bases at J; junction bases unmatched: 9. CDR3 DNA: TGCAGCGCCGGGACTAGCGCGCTTGGTGAGCAGTTCTTC. Residues: CSAGTSALGEQFF.

CDR3 nucleotides: TGTGCCAGCACATCGGGCTCGTTCTCCACAGATACGCAGTATTTT. It codes for CASTSGSFSTDTQYF. The chain uses TRBV12-3 or TRBV12-4 and TRBJ2-3; D ambiguous. Trimming stripped 7 bases from V and 2 bases from J, with 16 bases between. The CDR3 has 15 residues.

The chain has TRBV3-1 and TRBJ2-1, with 9 bases fitting TRBD2. Germline values: CDR1 LGHDT, CDR2 YNNKEL (reference sequence). Trimming removed 4 bases from V and 1 base from J; junction bases left unmatched: 5. The CDR3 covers 16 residues. In DNA, the CDR3 is TGTGCCAGCAGCCCGGAGACTAGCGGTTCCTACAATGAGCAGTTCTTC. The encoded protein is CASSPETSGSYNEQFF.

This clonotype was counted at least ten times. The junction departs from the called germline gene at one end, perhaps through a read error. The chain uses TRBV6-2 or TRBV6-3 and TRBJ1-1; no clear D gene. The CDR3 consists of 14 residues. Per germline, CDR1 MNHEY and CDR2 SVGEGT. CDR3 bases: TGTGCCAGCAGTTATTTATCTGGGAACGCTGAAGCTTTCTTT. Its protein is CASSYLSGNAEAFF.

The chain recombines TRBV20-1 with TRBJ2-1; possibly TRBD2 for D (5 bases). Germline V lookup: CDR1 DFQATT, CDR2 SNEGSKA (reference sequence). The CDR3 is made up of 15 amino acids. V was trimmed by 3 bases and J by 4 bases, leaving 16 bases between them. The CDR3 region is CSASKTGLVYNEQFF. CDR3 DNA: TGCAGTGCTAGTAAGACGGGATTAGTATACAATGAGCAGTTCTTC.

The chain recombines TRBV27 with TRBJ2-1; TRBD2 agrees at 9 bases. The CDR3 is made up of 15 amino acids. Germline CDR1 is MNHEY and CDR2 is SMNVEV (reference sequence). V lost 5 bases and J lost 7; bases outside the gene matches: 9. The CDR3 region has the DNA TGTGCCAGCAGTAGGATTAGCGGGAGCGGAAATGAGCAGTTCTTC. Its protein product is CASSRISGSGNEQFF.

The CDR3, as DNA: TGTGCCAGCAGCCTCGGGGGAGGGCATGCAGATACGCAGTATTTT. This translates into CASSLGGGHADTQYF. V gene TRBV28 combines with J gene TRBJ2-3, with 7 bases identical to TRBD2. V was pared by 6 bases and J by 4 bases, with 10 bases of the junction left unmatched. The CDR3 contains 15 residues. Germline values: CDR1 MDHEN, CDR2 SYDVKM.

This clonotype was recorded only once. The V call is TRBV11-2, the J call TRBJ2-1; no clear D. Deletions cut 1 base from V and 10 bases from J, with 14 bases between. CDR1 is SGHAT and CDR2 is FQNNGV in the germline V gene. This CDR3 has 14 amino acids. The CDR3 spells CASSLGTVVREQFF. CDR3 coding DNA: TGTGCCAGCAGCTTAGGTACAGTCGTGAGGGAGCAGTTCTTC.

This clonotype has a count of ten or more. The chain uses TRBV12-3 or TRBV12-4 and TRBJ1-5; 7 nucleotides match TRBD1. V dropped 4 bases and J dropped 2; count of bases not matched to a gene: 8. There are 16 residues in the CDR3. The CDR3 DNA reads as TGTGCCAGCAGTTCTAGGACAGGTTTTGGCAATCAGCCCCAGCATTTT. Amino acids: CASSSRTGFGNQPQHF.

V is TRBV18 and J is TRBJ2-7; 11 nucleotides line up with TRBD2. Germline lookup yields CDR1 KGHSH and CDR2 LQKENI. The length of the CDR3 is 18 residues. Trimming cost V 2 bases and J 0 bases; bases outside gene matches: 9. The CDR3 DNA reads TGTGCCAGCTCACCAGACCCCGCTAGCGGGAGGTTCTCCTACGAGCAGTACTTC. Residues: CASSPDPASGRFSYEQYF.

The V call is TRBV6-2 or TRBV6-3, the J call TRBJ1-1; D not resolved. The germline V and J ends were trimmed by 2 bases and 2 bases, with 6 bases remaining between them. In germline, CDR1 is MNHEY, CDR2 SVGEGT. CDR3 length: 13 amino acids. The CDR3 protein is CASSYPGNTEAFF. CDR3 nucleotides: TGTGCCAGCAGTTACCCCGGCAACACTGAAGCTTTCTTT.

The J gene is TRBJ2-1, the V gene TRBV27; D is unresolved. The CDR3 contains 12 residues. CDR1 is MNHEY and CDR2 is SMNVEV in the germline V gene (reference sequence). The germline V and J ends were trimmed by 3 bases and 8 bases, with 8 bases remaining between them. Here the CDR3 reads CASSFVDDEQFF. DNA for the CDR3: TGTGCCAGCAGTTTCGTGGACGATGAGCAGTTCTTC.

This clonotype was counted a single time. The V gene is TRBV20-1, the J gene TRBJ2-1; tentative D call: TRBD2 (6 bases). Per germline, CDR1 DFQATT and CDR2 SNEGSKA (reference sequence). The germline V and J ends were trimmed by 2 bases and 8 bases, with 22 bases remaining between them. CDR3 length equals 16 residues. CDR3 bases: TGCAGTGCTAGAAATCAACGGGAGTTCTGGTTTCATGAGCAGTTCTTC. It yields the protein CSARNQREFWFHEQFF.

Comments on this clonotype: A junction boundary mismatches the germline segment, possibly from a read error. The rearrangement uses TRBV7-7 and TRBJ2-1, with 13 bases fitting TRBD2. Germline lookup yields CDR1 SSHAT and CDR2 FNYEAQ (reference sequence). This CDR3 has 15 residues. The CDR3 loop reads CASSTGLAGKNEQFF. DNA for the CDR3: TGTGCTAGCAGCACGGGACTAGCGGGGAAAAATGAGCAGTTCTTC.

This clonotype was seen a handful of times. The genes are TRBV7-8 and TRBJ2-5; 11 bases fit TRBD2. Germline loops: CDR1 SGHVS, CDR2 FQNEAQ. CDR3 length: 16 amino acids. Unmatched junction bases numbered 2, after V lost 1 base and J lost 1 base. The CDR3 region is CASSLGLAGSQETQYF. The CDR3 DNA is TGTGCCAGCAGCTTAGGACTAGCGGGGTCCCAAGAGACCCAGTACTTC.

This clonotype was detected a few times. V usage is TRBV20-1 and J usage is TRBJ2-7; D unresolved. The CDR3 extends over 13 amino acids. V lost 4 bases and J 0 bases, leaving 10 bases between the germline ends. CDR1 is DFQATT, CDR2 SNEGSKA, per germline (reference sequence). CDR3 sequence: CSATNPSSYEQYF. CDR3 nucleotides: TGCAGTGCTACTAATCCCAGCTCCTACGAGCAGTACTTC.

The rearrangement links TRBV18 to TRBJ1-5; maybe TRBD1 (5 bases). CDR3 size: 15 residues. The germline CDR1 and CDR2 sequences are KGHSH and LQKENI. The germline V and J ends were trimmed by 3 bases and 7 bases, with 16 bases remaining between them. For the CDR3, the DNA is TGTGCCAGCTCACCCGACTGGGGGAGGGCCCAGCCCCAGCATTTT. This translates into CASSPDWGRAQPQHF.

This clonotype was counted between two and nine times. The genes are TRBV6-5 and TRBJ1-1, with D tentatively TRBD1 (5 bases). The CDR3 has 11 residues. The V end was cut by 8 bases, the J end by 10 bases, with 14 bases between. Germline CDR1 and CDR2: MNHEY and SVGAGI. CDR3 DNA: TGTGCCAGCTGGTTGGGGCCCTCAGCTTTCTTT. The encoded protein is CASWLGPSAFF.

The chain employs TRBV29-1 and TRBJ2-7; no clear D. Trimming pared 7 bases from V and 0 bases from J, leaving 13 bases between. CDR1 and CDR2 from the germline V gene are SQVTM and ANQGSEA. This CDR3 is 13 amino acids long. CDR3 amino acids: CSAKTPNSYEQYF. CDR3 sequence (DNA): TGCAGCGCAAAGACACCCAACTCCTACGAGCAGTACTTC.

The gene calls are TRBV11-2 and TRBJ1-4, with D possibly TRBD1 on 5 matching bases. From germline, CDR1 is SGHAT and CDR2 FQNNGV. There are 15 residues in the CDR3. V lost 5 bases to trimming and J lost 7 bases, with 17 bases between them. The DNA for the CDR3 is TGTGCCAGCAGCAAAACAGGCCCAGGCGGTGAAAAACTGTTTTTT. Protein: CASSKTGPGGEKLFF.

This clonotype was seen only a few times. The rearrangement joins TRBV7-9 to TRBJ1-1; maybe TRBD1 (5 bases). V lost 5 bases and J lost 0, with 13 bases in between. Germline lookup yields CDR1 SEHNR and CDR2 FQNEAQ (reference sequence). There are 15 residues in the CDR3. In DNA form, the CDR3 reads TGTGCCAGCAGCCGACAGTTACTTATGAACACTGAAGCTTTCTTT. This translates into CASSRQLLMNTEAFF.

There are a few counts of this clonotype. This chain uses TRBV5-1 with TRBJ1-4; 9 nucleotides line up with TRBD1. From germline, CDR1 is SGHRS and CDR2 YFSETQ. This CDR3 comprises 16 residues. J lost 8 bases, V lost 0 bases, and 8 bases had no gene match. This CDR3 reads CASSLGPLTGGEKLFF. The CDR3 DNA sequence: TGCGCCAGCAGCTTGGGGCCCCTGACAGGGGGAGAAAAACTGTTTTTT.